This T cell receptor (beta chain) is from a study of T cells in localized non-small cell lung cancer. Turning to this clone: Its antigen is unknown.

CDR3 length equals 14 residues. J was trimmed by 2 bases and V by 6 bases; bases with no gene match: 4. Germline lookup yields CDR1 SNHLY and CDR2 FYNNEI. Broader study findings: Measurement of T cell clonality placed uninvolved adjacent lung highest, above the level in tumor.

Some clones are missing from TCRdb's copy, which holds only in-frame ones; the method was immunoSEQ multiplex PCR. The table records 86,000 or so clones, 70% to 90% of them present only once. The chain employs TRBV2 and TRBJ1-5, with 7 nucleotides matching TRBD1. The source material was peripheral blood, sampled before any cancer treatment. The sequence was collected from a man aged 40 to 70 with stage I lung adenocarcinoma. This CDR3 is CASRGQSGNQPQHF. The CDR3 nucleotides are TGTGCCAGCAGGGGACAGAGTGGCAATCAGCCCCAGCATTTT.